These 16 T cell receptor beta chains came from one sample sequenced in a study of cytomegalovirus exposure and HLA in healthy donors. Repertoires were generated with immunoSEQ multiplex PCR, while TCRdb's copy carries only in-frame clones and drops some. The sample yields 180,000 or so clones, around nine tenths seen once. Source material: PBMCs. These receptors all come from a woman between 25 and 40 years old in good health and CMV-seronegative.

This clone was recorded a few times. The chain employs TRBV6-5 and TRBJ1-2, with no clear D. Trimming cost V 0 bases and J 10 bases, with 15 bases left between them. This CDR3 is built from 14 residues. The germline V gene has CDR1 MNHEY and CDR2 SVGAGI. In DNA, the CDR3 is TGTGCCAGCAGTTACTCGAGCGGGCAGGTAGACTACACCTTC. Protein: CASSYSSGQVDYTF.

The J gene is TRBJ1-5, the V gene TRBV7-2, with D tentatively TRBD1 (6 bases). This CDR3 is built from 14 residues. The germline V and J ends were trimmed by 5 bases and 7 bases, with 15 bases remaining between them. Germline lookup yields CDR1 SGHTA and CDR2 FQGNSA. The CDR3 DNA follows: TGTGCCAGCAGCCCGGACAGTCTTCTCCAGCCCCAGCATTTT. Amino acid sequence: CASSPDSLLQPQHF.

This clone has just one count. The rearrangement uses TRBV7-2 and TRBJ2-3, with D perhaps TRBD1 (6 bases). The CDR3 is made up of 15 amino acids. V was cut by 6 bases and J by 0 bases, with 13 bases left in between. The germline gives CDR1 SGHTA, CDR2 FQGNSA. The DNA of the CDR3 is TGTGCCAGCAGGCCGACAGGAACTAGCACAGATACGCAGTATTTT. Its protein product is CASRPTGTSTDTQYF.

CDR3 DNA sequence: TGTGCCAGCTCACCACAACAGGGGCGCGGTCTCTACAATGAGCAGTTCTTC. Its protein is CASSPQQGRGLYNEQFF. The chain is built from TRBV18 and TRBJ2-1; TRBD1 aligns across 7 bases. In germline, CDR1 is KGHSH, CDR2 LQKENI. The CDR3 totals 17 residues. V was pared by 1 base and J by 3 bases, with 9 bases of the junction left unmatched.

This clone has a single count. The V gene is TRBV4-3, the J gene TRBJ1-1; the match to TRBD1 covers 7 bases. This CDR3 is built from 13 residues. CDR1 and CDR2 (germline): LGHNA, YSLEER. The junction had 6 bases not matched to a gene; V was cut back by 6 bases and J by 5 bases. The CDR3 is CASRRRGRTEAFF. The CDR3 nucleotides read TGCGCCAGCAGACGAAGGGGGCGGACTGAAGCTTTCTTT.

V usage is TRBV5-1 and J usage is TRBJ1-2; a possible D gene is TRBD1 (6 bases). Germline CDR1 SGHRS, CDR2 YFSETQ. With 4 bases removed from V and 2 bases from J, the gap between germline ends came to 12 bases. The CDR3 is 14 residues long. CDR3 bases: TGCGCCAGCAGCCCCCGACAGGCCAACTATGGCTACACCTTC. It yields the protein CASSPRQANYGYTF.

The chain employs TRBV19 and TRBJ1-2; unclear D gene. The CDR3 runs 13 residues. The germline V gene encodes CDR1 LNHDA and CDR2 SQIVND (reference sequence). V shed 2 bases and J shed 2 bases, with 6 bases lying between them. CDR3 coding DNA: TGTGCCAGTAGTATAAGCGGAAACTATGGCTACACCTTC. It translates to CASSISGNYGYTF.

The chain employs TRBV9 and TRBJ2-2; 12 nucleotides line up with TRBD2. This CDR3 has 15 amino acids. The J segment lost 9 bases and the V segment lost 7 bases, leaving 10 bases of the junction unmatched. Germline V gene lookup returns CDR1 SGDLS and CDR2 YYNGEE. CDR3 sequence reads: CASSRTSGASRELFF. The CDR3 DNA sequence: TGTGCCAGCTCCCGGACTAGCGGGGCGAGCAGGGAGCTGTTTTTT.

J is TRBJ1-1 and V is TRBV6-1; D uncertain. This CDR3 comprises 13 residues. Germline V gene data show CDR1 as MNHNS and CDR2 as SASEGT. The V gene lost 2 bases and the J gene lost 10 bases, with 14 bases spanning the gap. The CDR3 bases are TGTGCCAGCAGTGAAATAGAGGGCCTGTCAGCTTTCTTT. Encoded protein: CASSEIEGLSAFF.

The chain joins TRBV19 to TRBJ2-1; 10 bases line up with TRBD2. With V trimmed by 5 bases and J by 6 bases, 7 bases remained unmatched. The CDR3 is 15 amino acids. Germline V lookup: CDR1 LNHDA, CDR2 SQIVND (reference sequence). The CDR3 DNA is TGTGCCAGTAGTCCGCAGCGGGGGGGAGTCAATGAGCAGTTCTTC. This codes for CASSPQRGGVNEQFF.

CDR3 loop: CASTSSGAGTEAFF. CDR3 DNA sequence: TGTGCCAGCACCTCGTCAGGGGCAGGCACTGAAGCTTTCTTT. The V and J genes are TRBV7-9 and TRBJ1-1, with D perhaps matching TRBD1 (6 bases). This CDR3 is 14 amino acids long. CDR1 is SEHNR, CDR2 FQNEAQ, per germline (reference sequence). Trimming pared 7 bases from V and 4 bases from J, leaving 16 bases between.

The chain carries TRBV30 and TRBJ1-4; possibly TRBD1 for D (5 bases). The CDR3 contains 14 residues. Deletions cut 5 bases from V and 7 bases from J, with 17 bases between. Germline V CDR1 and CDR2: GTSNPN, SVGIG (reference sequence). CDR3 region: CAWLGRGSGEKLFF. The DNA for the CDR3 is TGTGCCTGGCTTGGACGGGGGTCGGGTGAAAAACTGTTTTTT.

The CDR3 nucleotides read TGTGCCAGCAGTGAAGCGCTATTGACTAGCGGGCTTTACAATGAGCAGTTCTTC. Translated, it gives CASSEALLTSGLYNEQFF. The chain is built from TRBV2 and TRBJ2-1, with TRBD2 identical over 10 bases. From germline, CDR1 is SNHLY and CDR2 FYNNEI. V lost 0 bases to trimming and J lost 4 bases; unmatched junction nucleotides: 9. CDR3 length: 18 residues.

J is TRBJ2-7 and V is TRBV11-2; D may be TRBD1 (6 bases). Trimming took 0 bases from V and 2 from J, leaving 14 bases between them. CDR1 and CDR2 from the germline V gene are SGHAT and FQNNGV. This CDR3 contains 16 residues. The DNA for the CDR3 is TGTGCCAGCAGCTTAGAATCGACAGGACTCACCTACGAGCAGTACTTC. Its protein product is CASSLESTGLTYEQYF.

This clone came up once. The chain is built from TRBV5-1 and TRBJ2-1; TRBD2 matches 10 bases. From germline, CDR1 is SGHRS and CDR2 YFSETQ. V gave up 4 bases and J gave up 0 bases; unmatched junction bases: 4. The CDR3 is 16 residues long. The CDR3: CASSIASGSSYNEQFF. DNA of the CDR3: TGCGCCAGCAGCATTGCTAGCGGGAGCTCCTACAATGAGCAGTTCTTC.

This clone was seen a handful of times. The V call is TRBV4-1, the J call TRBJ1-5; no reliable D call. The ends were cut back, 1 base at V and 2 bases at J, with 9 bases in the middle. The germline V gene has CDR1 MGHRA and CDR2 YSYEKL. The CDR3 is 15 amino acids. DNA for the CDR3: TGCGCCAGCAGCCAAGCTTCGGGTGGCAATCAGCCCCAGCATTTT. Protein product: CASSQASGGNQPQHF.